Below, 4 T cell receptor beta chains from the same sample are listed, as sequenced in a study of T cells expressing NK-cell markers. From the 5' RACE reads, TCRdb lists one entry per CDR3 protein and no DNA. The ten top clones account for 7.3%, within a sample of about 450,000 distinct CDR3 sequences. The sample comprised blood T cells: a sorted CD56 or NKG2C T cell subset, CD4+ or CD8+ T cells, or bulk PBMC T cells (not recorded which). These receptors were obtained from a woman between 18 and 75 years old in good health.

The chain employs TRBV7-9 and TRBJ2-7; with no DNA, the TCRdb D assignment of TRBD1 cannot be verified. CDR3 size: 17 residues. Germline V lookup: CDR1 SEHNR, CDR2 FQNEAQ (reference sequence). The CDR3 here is CASSSRQNLSATYEQYF.

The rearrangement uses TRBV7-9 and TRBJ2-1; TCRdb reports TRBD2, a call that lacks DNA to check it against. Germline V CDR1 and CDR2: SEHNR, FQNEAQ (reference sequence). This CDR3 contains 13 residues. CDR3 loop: CASKSGLTGEQFF.

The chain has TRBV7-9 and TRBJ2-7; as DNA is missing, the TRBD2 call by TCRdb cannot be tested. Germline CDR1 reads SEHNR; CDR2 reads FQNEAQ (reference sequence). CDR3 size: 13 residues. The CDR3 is CASREGLTYEQYF.

The CDR3 loop reads CSVRQGVHEAFF. This chain connects TRBV29-1 to TRBJ1-1; TCRdb outputs TRBD1, but without DNA this stays unchecked. Per the germline V gene, CDR1 is SQVTM and CDR2 is ANQGSEA. The length of the CDR3 is 12 residues. Full variable domain (rest looked up from reference TRBV29-1 and TRBJ1-1): SAVISQKPSRDICQRGTSLTIQCQVDSQVTMMFWYRQQPGQSLTLIATANQGSEATYESGFVIDKFPISRPNLTFSTLTVSNMSPEDSSIYLCSVRQGVHEAFFGQGTRLTVV.